This T cell receptor (beta chain) is from a study of patients and donors after allogeneic stem cell transplantation. V gave up 1 base and J gave up 4 bases, with 13 bases separating them. The CDR3 runs to 15 residues. Germline V gene data show CDR1 as MNHEY and CDR2 as SMNVEV (reference sequence). TCRdb reprocessed the RT-PCR reads with MiXCR, giving one entry per CDR3 protein. The sample lists about 90,000 distinct CDR3 sequences; roughly 43% were seen once. This clonotype appeared a few times. The receptor was derived from a human donor who was either an allogeneic HSCT recipient or a stem cell or donor lymphocyte infusion donor (not recorded which). It is not recorded whose cells these are; they may come from a transplant donor. The chain has TRBV27 and TRBJ1-2, with D uncertain. Sequencing was carried out using blood, either unsorted or a sorted T cell fraction (not recorded which). DNA of the CDR3: TGTGCCAGCAGTTTATTGCCCGGAGAGGTCTATGGCTACACCTTC. It is translated as CASSLLPGEVYGYTF.